This TCR beta chain emerged from a study of T cell responses to AZD1222 COVID-19 vaccine. Concerning this clone: Its antigen is currently unknown.

Broader study findings: Donors skewed white British and female; clonal diversity was possibly underestimated.

The length of the CDR3 is 16 residues. V was clipped by 0 bases and J by 1 base, with 10 bases between them. Germline CDR1 and CDR2: LGHDT and YNNKEL (reference sequence). Method: immunoSEQ multiplex PCR; TCRdb's copy keeps in-frame clones and lacks some. Of 110,000 to 150,000 clones detected, just under 95% appear once; the ten largest clones hold around 12%. The specimen was peripheral blood, collected after recovery from COVID-19. V is TRBV3-1 (or the pseudogene TRBV3-2) and J is TRBJ2-1, with D possibly TRBD2 on 5 matching bases. The TCR was taken from an adult who had recovered from COVID-19. The CDR3 sequence is CASSQDFRGSYNEQFF. As DNA, the CDR3 is TGTGCCAGCAGCCAAGATTTTCGGGGATCCTACAATGAGCAGTTCTTC.